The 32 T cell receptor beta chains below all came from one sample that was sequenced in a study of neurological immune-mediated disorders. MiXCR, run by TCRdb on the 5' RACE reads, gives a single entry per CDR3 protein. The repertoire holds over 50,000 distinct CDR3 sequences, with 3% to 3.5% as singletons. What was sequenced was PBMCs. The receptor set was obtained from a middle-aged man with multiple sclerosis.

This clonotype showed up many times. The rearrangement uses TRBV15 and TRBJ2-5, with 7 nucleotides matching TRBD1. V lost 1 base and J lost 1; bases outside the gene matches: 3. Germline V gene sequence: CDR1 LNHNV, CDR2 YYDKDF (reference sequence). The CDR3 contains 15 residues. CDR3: CATSRGQGPQETQYF. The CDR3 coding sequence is TGTGCCACCAGCAGAGGACAGGGCCCCCAAGAGACCCAGTACTTC.

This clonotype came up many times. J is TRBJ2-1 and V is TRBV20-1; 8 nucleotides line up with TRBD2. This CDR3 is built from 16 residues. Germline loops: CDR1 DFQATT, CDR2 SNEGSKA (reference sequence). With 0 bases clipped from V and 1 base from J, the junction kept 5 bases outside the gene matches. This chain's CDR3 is CSARDRGGRSYNEQFF. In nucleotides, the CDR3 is TGCAGTGCTAGAGATCGGGGGGGGCGATCCTACAATGAGCAGTTCTTC.

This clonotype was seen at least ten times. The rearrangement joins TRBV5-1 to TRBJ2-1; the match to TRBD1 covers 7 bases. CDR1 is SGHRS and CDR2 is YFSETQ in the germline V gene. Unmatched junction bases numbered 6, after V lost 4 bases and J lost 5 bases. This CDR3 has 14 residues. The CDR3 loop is CASSTGQQNNEQFF. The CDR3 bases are TGCGCCAGCAGCACGGGACAGCAGAACAATGAGCAGTTCTTC.

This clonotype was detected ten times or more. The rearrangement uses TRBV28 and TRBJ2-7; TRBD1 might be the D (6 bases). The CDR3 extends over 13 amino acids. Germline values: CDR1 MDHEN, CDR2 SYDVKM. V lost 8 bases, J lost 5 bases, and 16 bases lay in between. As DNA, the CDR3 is TGTGCCAGCGAGGCAGGGGACATCCACGAGCAGTACTTC. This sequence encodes CASEAGDIHEQYF.

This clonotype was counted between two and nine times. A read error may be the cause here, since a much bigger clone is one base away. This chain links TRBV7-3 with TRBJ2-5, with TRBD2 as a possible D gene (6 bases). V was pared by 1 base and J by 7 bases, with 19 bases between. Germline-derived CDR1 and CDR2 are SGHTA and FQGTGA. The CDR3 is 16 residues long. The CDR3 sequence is CASSLIGGKGSGTQYF. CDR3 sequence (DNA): TGTGCCAGCAGCTTAATCGGGGGAAAGGGATCTGGGACCCAGTACTTC.

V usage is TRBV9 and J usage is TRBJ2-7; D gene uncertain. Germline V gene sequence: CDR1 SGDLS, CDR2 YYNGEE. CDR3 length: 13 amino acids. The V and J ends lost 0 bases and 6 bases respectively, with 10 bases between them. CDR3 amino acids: CASSVGASGEQYF. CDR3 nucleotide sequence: TGTGCCAGCAGCGTAGGGGCCTCGGGCGAGCAGTACTTC.

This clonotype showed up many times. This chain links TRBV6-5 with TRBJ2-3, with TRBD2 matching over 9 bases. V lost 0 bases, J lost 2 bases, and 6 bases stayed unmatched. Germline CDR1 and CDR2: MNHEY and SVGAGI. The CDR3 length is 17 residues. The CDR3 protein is CASSYSAGGFTTDTQYF. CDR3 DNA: TGTGCCAGCAGTTACTCGGCGGGGGGGTTTACCACAGATACGCAGTATTTT.

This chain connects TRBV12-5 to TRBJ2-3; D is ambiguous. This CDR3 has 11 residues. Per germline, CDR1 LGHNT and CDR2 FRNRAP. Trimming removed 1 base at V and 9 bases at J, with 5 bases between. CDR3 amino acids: CASGLAGTQYF. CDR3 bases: TGTGCTAGTGGTTTGGCAGGAACGCAGTATTTT.

The CDR3 sequence: CSAAGTGGLGQPQHF. The CDR3 DNA reads as TGCAGTGCAGCCGGGACAGGGGGCCTTGGTCAGCCCCAGCATTTT. The chain couples TRBV20-1 to TRBJ1-5; 12 bases match TRBD1. The CDR3 covers 15 residues. V shed 6 bases, J shed 6 bases, and the junction held 9 bases outside the gene matches. The germline gives CDR1 DFQATT, CDR2 SNEGSKA (reference sequence).

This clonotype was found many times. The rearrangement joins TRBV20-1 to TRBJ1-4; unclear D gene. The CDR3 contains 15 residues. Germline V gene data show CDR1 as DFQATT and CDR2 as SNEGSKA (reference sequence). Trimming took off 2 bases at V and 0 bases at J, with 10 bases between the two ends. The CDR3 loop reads CSARSRRSTNEKLFF. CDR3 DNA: TGCAGTGCTAGATCTAGGCGATCAACTAATGAAAAACTGTTTTTT.

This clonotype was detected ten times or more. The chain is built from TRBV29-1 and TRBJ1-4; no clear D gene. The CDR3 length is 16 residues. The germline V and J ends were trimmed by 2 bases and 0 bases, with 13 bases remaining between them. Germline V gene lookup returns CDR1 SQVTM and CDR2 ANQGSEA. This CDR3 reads CSVEYARGSTNEKLFF. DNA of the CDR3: TGCAGCGTTGAATATGCCCGCGGATCAACTAATGAAAAACTGTTTTTT.

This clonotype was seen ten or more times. The CDR3 coding sequence is TGTGCCAGCACCGGGCTCCCCCTCTCCAATGGCTACACCTTC. Amino acid sequence: CASTGLPLSNGYTF. The chain carries TRBV25-1 and TRBJ1-2; no clear D. This CDR3 comprises 14 residues. CDR1 and CDR2 from the germline V gene are MGHDK and SYGVNS. V was trimmed by 7 bases and J by 6 bases, leaving 18 bases between them.

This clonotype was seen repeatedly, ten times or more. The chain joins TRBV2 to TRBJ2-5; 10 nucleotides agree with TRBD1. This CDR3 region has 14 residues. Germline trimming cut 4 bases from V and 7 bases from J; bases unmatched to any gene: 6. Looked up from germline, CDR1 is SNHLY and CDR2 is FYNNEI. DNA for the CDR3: TGTGCCAGCAGTGCGGACAGGGGGTTTGGGACCCAGTACTTC. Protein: CASSADRGFGTQYF.

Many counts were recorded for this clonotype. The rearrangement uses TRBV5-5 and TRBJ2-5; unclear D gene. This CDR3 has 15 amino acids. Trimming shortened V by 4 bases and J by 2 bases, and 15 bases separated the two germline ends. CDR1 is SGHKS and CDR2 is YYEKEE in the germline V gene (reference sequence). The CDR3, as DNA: TGTGCCAGCAGCCTCCATATGAGGTTTCAAGAGACCCAGTACTTC. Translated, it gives CASSLHMRFQETQYF.

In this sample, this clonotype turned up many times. The CDR3 loop reads CASSRGGTGELFF. DNA of the CDR3: TGTGCCAGCAGTCGCGGAGGGACCGGGGAGCTGTTTTTT. J is TRBJ2-2 and V is TRBV12-3 or TRBV12-4, with D possibly matching TRBD2 (6 bases). V was trimmed by 5 bases and J by 5 bases, leaving 9 bases between them. This CDR3 has 13 residues.

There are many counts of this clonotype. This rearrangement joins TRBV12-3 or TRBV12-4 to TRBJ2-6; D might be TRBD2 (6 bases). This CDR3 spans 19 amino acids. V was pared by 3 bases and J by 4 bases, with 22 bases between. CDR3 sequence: CASSLYRRGLSLGANVLTF. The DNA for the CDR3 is TGTGCCAGCAGTTTGTATCGGAGGGGCCTGAGTCTGGGGGCCAACGTCCTGACTTTC.

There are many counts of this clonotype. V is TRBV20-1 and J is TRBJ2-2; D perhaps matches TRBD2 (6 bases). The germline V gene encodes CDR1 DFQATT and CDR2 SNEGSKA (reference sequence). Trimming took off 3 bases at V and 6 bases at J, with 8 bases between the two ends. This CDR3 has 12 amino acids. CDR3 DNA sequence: TGCAGTGCTAGGGACTATCCCGGGGAGCTGTTTTTT. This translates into CSARDYPGELFF.

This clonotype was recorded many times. CDR3 sequence: CASSQDRWSSGGIYNEQFF. The CDR3 coding sequence is TGTGCCAGCAGCCAAGATCGATGGAGTAGCGGGGGAATCTACAATGAGCAGTTCTTC. The V call is TRBV3-1, the J call TRBJ2-1; 9 bases are shared with TRBD2. This CDR3 comprises 19 residues. V lost 0 bases, J lost 3 bases, and 12 bases stayed unmatched. CDR1 is LGHDT, CDR2 YNNKEL, per germline (reference sequence).

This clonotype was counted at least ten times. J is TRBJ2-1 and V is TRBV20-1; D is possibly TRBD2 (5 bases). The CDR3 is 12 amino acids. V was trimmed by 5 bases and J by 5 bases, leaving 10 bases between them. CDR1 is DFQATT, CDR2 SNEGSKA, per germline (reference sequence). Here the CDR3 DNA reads TGCAGTGCTCGGGATAGGGACAATGAGCAGTTCTTC. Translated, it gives CSARDRDNEQFF.

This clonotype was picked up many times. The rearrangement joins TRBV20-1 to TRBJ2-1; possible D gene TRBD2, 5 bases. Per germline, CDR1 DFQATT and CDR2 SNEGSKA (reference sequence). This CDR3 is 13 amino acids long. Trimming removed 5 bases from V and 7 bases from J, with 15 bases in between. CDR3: CSAALSSTNEQFF. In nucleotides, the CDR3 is TGCAGTGCTGCCCTGTCTAGCACGAATGAGCAGTTCTTC.

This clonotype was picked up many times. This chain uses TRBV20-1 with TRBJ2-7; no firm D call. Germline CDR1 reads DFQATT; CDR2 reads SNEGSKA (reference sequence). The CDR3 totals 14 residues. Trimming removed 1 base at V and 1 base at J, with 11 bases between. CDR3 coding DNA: TGCAGTGCTAGAGGTCCAGAGGCGTCCTACGAGCAGTACTTC. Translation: CSARGPEASYEQYF.

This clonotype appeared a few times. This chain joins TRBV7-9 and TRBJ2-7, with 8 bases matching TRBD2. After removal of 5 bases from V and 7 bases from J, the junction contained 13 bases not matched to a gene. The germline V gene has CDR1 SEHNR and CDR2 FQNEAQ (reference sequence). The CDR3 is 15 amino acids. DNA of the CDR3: TGTGCCAGCAGCCTTCCCCCGGGACTAGGTGAAGAGCAGTACTTC. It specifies CASSLPPGLGEEQYF.

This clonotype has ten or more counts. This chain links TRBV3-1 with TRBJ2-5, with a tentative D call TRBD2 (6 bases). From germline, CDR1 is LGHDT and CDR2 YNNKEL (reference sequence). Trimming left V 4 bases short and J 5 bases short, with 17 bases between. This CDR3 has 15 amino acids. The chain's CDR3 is CASSPRLGAAETQYF. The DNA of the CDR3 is TGTGCCAGCAGCCCTCGACTAGGGGCGGCCGAGACCCAGTACTTC.

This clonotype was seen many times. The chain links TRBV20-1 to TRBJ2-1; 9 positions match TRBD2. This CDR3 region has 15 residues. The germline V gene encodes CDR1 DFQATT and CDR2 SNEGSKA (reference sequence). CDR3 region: CSQLGRAGGYNEQFF. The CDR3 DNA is TGCAGCCAGCTAGGGAGAGCGGGGGGTTACAATGAGCAGTTCTTC.

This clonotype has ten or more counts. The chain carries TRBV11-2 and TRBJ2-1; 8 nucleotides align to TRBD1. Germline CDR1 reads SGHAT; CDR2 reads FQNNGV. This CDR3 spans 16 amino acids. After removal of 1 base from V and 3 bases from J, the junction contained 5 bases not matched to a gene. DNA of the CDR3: TGTGCCAGCAGCTTAGGGACAGGGAAGCGCTACAATGAGCAGTTCTTC. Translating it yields CASSLGTGKRYNEQFF.

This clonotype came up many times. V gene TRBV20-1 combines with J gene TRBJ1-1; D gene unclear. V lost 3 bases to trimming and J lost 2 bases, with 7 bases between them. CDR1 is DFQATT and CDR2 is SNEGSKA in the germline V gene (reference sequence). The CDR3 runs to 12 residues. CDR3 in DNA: TGCAGTGCTAGTGCGGGAAACACTGAAGCTTTCTTT. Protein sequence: CSASAGNTEAFF.

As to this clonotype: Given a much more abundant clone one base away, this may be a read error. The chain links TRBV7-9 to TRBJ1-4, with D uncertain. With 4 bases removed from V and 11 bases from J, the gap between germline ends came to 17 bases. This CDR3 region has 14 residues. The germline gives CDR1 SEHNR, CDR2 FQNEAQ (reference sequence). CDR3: CASSSFPNQDKLFF. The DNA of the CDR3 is TGTGCCAGCAGCTCGTTCCCCAACCAGGACAAACTGTTTTTT.

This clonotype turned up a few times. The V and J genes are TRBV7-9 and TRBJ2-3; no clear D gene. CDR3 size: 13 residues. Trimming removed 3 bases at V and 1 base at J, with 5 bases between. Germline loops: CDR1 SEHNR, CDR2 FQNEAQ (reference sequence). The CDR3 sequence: CASSFNGTDTQYF. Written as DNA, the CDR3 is TGTGCCAGCAGCTTCAACGGCACAGATACGCAGTATTTT. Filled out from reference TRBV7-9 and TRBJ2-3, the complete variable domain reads DTGVSQNPRHKITKRGQNVTFRCDPISEHNRLYWYRQTLGQGPEFLTYFQNEAQLEKSRLLSDRFSAERPKGSFSTLEIQRTEQGDSAMYLCASSFNGTDTQYFGPGTRLTVL.

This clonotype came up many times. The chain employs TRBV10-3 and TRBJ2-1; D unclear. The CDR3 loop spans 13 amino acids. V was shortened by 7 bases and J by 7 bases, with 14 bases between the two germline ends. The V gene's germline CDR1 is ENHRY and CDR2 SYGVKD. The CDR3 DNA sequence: TGTGCCATCATGGAGATAGGAAGGAATGAGCAGTTCTTC. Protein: CAIMEIGRNEQFF.

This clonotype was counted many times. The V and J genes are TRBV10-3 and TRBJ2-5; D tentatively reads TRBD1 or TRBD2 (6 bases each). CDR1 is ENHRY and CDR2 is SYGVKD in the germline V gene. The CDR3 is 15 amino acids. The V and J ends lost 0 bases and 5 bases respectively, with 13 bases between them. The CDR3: CAISESGGLPETQYF. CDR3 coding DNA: TGTGCCATCAGTGAGTCGGGGGGCCTACCGGAGACCCAGTACTTC.

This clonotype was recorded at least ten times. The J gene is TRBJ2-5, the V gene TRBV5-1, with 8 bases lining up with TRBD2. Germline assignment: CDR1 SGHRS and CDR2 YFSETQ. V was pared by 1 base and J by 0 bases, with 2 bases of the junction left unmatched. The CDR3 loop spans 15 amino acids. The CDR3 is CASSLSGGDQETQYF. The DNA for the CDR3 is TGCGCCAGCAGCTTGAGCGGGGGAGACCAAGAGACCCAGTACTTC.

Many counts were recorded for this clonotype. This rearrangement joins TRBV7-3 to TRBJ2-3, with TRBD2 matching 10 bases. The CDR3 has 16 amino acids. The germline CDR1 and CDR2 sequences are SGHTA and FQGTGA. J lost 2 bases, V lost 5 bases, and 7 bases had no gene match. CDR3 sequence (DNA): TGTGCCAGCAGCCCCAGCGGGGGGGGGAACACAGATACGCAGTATTTT. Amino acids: CASSPSGGGNTDTQYF.